The source of this TCR beta chain is a study of blood T cell repertoires in COVID-19. Study background: Samples came from the United States, Italy and Spain, spanning acute and convalescent COVID-19. Sources were T cells, B-cell-depleted T cells, or PBMCs; the material itself was cDNA or gDNA.

The protocol was immunoSEQ multiplex PCR, while the TCRdb copy is restricted to in-frame clones and leaves out a portion. Of 300,000 to 350,000 clones in the sample, under 90% are singletons; the top ten hold less than 9.5%. Cohorts were assigned according to the clinical history that participants reported. The J segment lost 5 bases and the V segment lost 2 bases, leaving 9 bases of the junction unmatched. The germline gives CDR1 SGHRS, CDR2 YFSETQ. There are 17 residues in the CDR3. The chain uses TRBV5-1 and TRBJ2-5, with TRBD2 identical over 13 bases. The receptor was derived from a woman between 25 and 40 years old who had recovered from COVID-19. Material for sequencing was PBMCs or T cells enriched from blood (not recorded which). The DNA of the CDR3 is TGCGCCAGCAGCTTACTAGCGGGGGGGCCCCGAGGGGAGACCCAGTACTTC. This translates into CASSLLAGGPRGETQYF.